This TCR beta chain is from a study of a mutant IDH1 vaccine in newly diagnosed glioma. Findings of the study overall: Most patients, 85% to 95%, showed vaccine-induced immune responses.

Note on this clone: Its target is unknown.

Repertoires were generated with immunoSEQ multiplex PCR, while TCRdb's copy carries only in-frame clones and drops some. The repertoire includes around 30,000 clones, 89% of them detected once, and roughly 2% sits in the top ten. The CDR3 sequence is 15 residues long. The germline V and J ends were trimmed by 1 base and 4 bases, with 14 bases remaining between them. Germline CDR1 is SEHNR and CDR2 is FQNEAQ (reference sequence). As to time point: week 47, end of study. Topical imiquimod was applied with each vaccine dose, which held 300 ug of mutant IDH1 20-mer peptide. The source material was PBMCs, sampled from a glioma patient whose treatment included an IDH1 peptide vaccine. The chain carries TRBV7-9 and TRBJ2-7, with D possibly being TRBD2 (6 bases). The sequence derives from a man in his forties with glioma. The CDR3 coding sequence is TGTGCCAGCAGCTTAGGTTCCGGGAGAGAATACGAGCAGTACTTC. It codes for CASSLGSGREYEQYF.